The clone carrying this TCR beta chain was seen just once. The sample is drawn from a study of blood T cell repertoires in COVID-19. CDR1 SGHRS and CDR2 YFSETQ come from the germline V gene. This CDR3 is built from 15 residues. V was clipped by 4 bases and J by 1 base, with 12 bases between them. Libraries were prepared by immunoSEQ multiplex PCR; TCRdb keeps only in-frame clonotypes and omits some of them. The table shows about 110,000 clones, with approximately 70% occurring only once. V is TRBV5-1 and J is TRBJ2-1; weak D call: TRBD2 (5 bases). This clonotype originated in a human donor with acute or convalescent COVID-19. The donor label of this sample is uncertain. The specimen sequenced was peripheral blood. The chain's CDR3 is CASSTGGESYNEQFF. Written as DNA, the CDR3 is TGCGCCAGCAGCACCGGTGGGGAGTCCTACAATGAGCAGTTCTTC. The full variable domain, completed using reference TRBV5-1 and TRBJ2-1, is KAGVTQTPRYLIKTRGQQVTLSCSPISGHRSVSWYQQTPGQGLQFLFEYFSETQRNKGNFPGRFSGRQFSNSRSEMNVSTLELGDSALYLCASSTGGESYNEQFFGPGTRLTVL.